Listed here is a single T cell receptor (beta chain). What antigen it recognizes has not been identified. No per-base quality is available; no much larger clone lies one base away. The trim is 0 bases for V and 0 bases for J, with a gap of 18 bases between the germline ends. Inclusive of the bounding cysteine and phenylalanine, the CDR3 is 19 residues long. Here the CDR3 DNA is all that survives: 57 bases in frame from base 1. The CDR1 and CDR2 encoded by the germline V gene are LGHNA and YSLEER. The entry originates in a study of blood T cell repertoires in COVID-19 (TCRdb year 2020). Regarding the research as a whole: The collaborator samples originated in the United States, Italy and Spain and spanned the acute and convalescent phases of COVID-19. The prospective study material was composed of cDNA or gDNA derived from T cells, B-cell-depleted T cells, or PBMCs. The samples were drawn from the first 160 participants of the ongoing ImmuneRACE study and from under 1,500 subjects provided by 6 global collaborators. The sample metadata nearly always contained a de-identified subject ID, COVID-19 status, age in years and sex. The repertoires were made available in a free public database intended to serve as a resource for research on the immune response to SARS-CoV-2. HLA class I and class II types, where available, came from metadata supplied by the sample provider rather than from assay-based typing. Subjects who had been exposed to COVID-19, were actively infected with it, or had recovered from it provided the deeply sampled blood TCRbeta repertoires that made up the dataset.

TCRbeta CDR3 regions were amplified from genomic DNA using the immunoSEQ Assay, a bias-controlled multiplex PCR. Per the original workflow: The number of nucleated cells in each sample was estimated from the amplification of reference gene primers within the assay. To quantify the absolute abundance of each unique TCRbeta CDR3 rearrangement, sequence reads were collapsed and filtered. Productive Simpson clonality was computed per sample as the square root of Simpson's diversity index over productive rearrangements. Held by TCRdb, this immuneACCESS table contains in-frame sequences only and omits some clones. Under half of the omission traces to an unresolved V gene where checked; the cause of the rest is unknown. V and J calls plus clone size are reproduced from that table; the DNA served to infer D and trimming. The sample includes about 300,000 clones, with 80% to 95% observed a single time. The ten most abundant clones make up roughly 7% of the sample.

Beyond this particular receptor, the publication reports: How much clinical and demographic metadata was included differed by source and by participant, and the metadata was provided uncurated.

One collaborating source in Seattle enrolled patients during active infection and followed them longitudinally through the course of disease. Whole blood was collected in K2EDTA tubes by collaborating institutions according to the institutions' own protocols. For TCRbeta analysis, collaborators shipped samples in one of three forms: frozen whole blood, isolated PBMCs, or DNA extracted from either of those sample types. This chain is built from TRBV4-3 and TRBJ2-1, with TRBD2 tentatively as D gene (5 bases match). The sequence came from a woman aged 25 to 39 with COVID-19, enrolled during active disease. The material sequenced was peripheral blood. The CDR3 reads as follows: CASSQDLSAEPSSYNEQFF. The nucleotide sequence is TGCGCCAGCAGCCAAGATCTTTCAGCGGAACCCAGCTCCTACAATGAGCAGTTCTTC.